The 18 T cell receptor beta chains below were found in one sample sequenced in a study of OX40 agonist ivuxolimab in advanced cancers. Assay used: immunoSEQ multiplex PCR; TCRdb lists only in-frame clones, some missing. The sample holds 95,000 to 100,000 clones, 70% to 85% seen once. Sequenced material: CD4+ or CD8+ T cells sorted from blood, taken in a trial of the OX40 agonist ivuxolimab. The receptors were sampled from an adult with an advanced solid tumor such as melanoma, head and neck, liver or kidney cancer.

The chain combines TRBV7-2 with TRBJ1-2; no clear D gene. The CDR3 sequence is 12 residues long. V lost 4 bases and J lost 3, with 6 bases in between. CDR1 is SGHTA, CDR2 FQGNSA, per germline. The CDR3 bases are TGTGCCAGCAGCTCGATCGACTATGGCTACACCTTC. Translated, it gives CASSSIDYGYTF.

The V call is TRBV11-2, the J call TRBJ1-5, with TRBD1 matching over 7 bases. CDR1 is SGHAT and CDR2 is FQNNGV in the germline V gene. Trimming at V came to 4 bases and at J to 7 bases, leaving 13 bases not matched to a gene. CDR3 length: 16 residues. Written as DNA, the CDR3 is TGTGCCAGCAGCTCGATGATACAGGGGACTAACCAGCCCCAGCATTTT. Residues: CASSSMIQGTNQPQHF.

This chain links TRBV27 with TRBJ2-4, with D perhaps matching TRBD2 (5 bases). Trimming pared 3 bases from V and 1 base from J, leaving 10 bases between. The CDR3 is 15 residues long. Germline CDR1 MNHEY, CDR2 SMNVEV (reference sequence). The CDR3 DNA reads TGTGCCAGCAGTTTTCGACCGGGGGCCAAAAACATTCAGTACTTC. Amino acids: CASSFRPGAKNIQYF.

The chain joins TRBV4-3 to TRBJ2-1, with D perhaps TRBD1 or TRBD2 (5 bases each). Trimming removed 3 bases at V and 6 bases at J, with 18 bases between. CDR1 is LGHNA and CDR2 is YSLEER in the germline V gene. CDR3 length: 16 amino acids. CDR3 bases: TGCGCCAGCAGCCAGCATCGAGGGGTTGGAGTCAATGAGCAGTTCTTC. Residues: CASSQHRGVGVNEQFF.

The chain joins TRBV4-3 to TRBJ1-1; no reliable D call. The V end lost 0 bases, the J end lost 3 bases, and 11 bases lay between the germline ends. The CDR3 is made up of 15 amino acids. Germline V gene sequence: CDR1 LGHNA, CDR2 YSLEER. In DNA, the CDR3 is TGCGCCAGCAGCCAAGACGGGTTTAGTGACACTGAAGCTTTCTTT. Its protein is CASSQDGFSDTEAFF.

V gene TRBV2 combines with J gene TRBJ1-4; unclear D gene. Germline V gene sequence: CDR1 SNHLY, CDR2 FYNNEI. The CDR3 runs 14 residues. Trimming left V 4 bases short and J 4 bases short, with 10 bases between. The CDR3 region is CASSVNFGNEKLFF. DNA for the CDR3: TGTGCCAGCAGTGTGAATTTCGGTAATGAAAAACTGTTTTTT.

The chain carries TRBV29-1 and TRBJ2-7, with D possibly TRBD2 on 6 matching bases. This CDR3 contains 14 residues. Germline CDR1 reads SQVTM; CDR2 reads ANQGSEA. V was shortened by 6 bases and J by 0 bases, with 15 bases between the two germline ends. CDR3 bases: TGCAGCGTCGCCTCTAGCGCCGACTCCTACGAGCAGTACTTC. This translates into CSVASSADSYEQYF.

The chain joins TRBV5-4 to TRBJ1-1; 7 bases are shared with TRBD1. The CDR3 runs to 16 residues. Germline-derived CDR1 and CDR2 are SGHNT and YYREEE (reference sequence). The V segment lost 5 bases and the J segment 0 bases; nucleotides outside the gene matches: 10. As DNA, the CDR3 is TGTGCCAGCAGGTTAGGGGGCCCAGGGATGAACACTGAAGCTTTCTTT. As protein: CASRLGGPGMNTEAFF.

V and J are TRBV5-4 and TRBJ1-1, with 7 bases matching TRBD1. This CDR3 has 12 amino acids. V lost 2 bases and J lost 6; bases outside the gene matches: 1. Germline V lookup: CDR1 SGHNT, CDR2 YYREEE (reference sequence). CDR3 sequence reads: CASSFRGAEAFF. DNA of the CDR3: TGTGCCAGCAGCTTCAGGGGGGCTGAAGCTTTCTTT.

The chain carries TRBV28 and TRBJ2-1, with D possibly being TRBD1 (6 bases). The CDR3 sequence is 11 residues long. Germline V lookup: CDR1 MDHEN, CDR2 SYDVKM. Trimming shortened V by 6 bases and J by 10 bases, and 10 bases separated the two germline ends. The CDR3 bases are TGTGCCAGCAGACAGGGTCACGAGCAGTTCTTC. Translation: CASRQGHEQFF.

The V call is TRBV7-8, the J call TRBJ1-2; 8 bases match TRBD1. CDR1 and CDR2 (germline): SGHVS, FQNEAQ. This CDR3 is built from 15 residues. Trimming cost V 5 bases and J 1 base; bases outside gene matches: 6. The CDR3 region is CASSQGQGLNYGYTF. The DNA of the CDR3 is TGTGCCAGCAGCCAAGGACAGGGCCTTAACTATGGCTACACCTTC. The entire variable domain, with the rest obtained from reference TRBV7-8 and TRBJ1-2, is as follows: GAGVSQSPRYKVAKRGQDVALRCDPISGHVSLFWYQQALGQGPEFLTYFQNEAQLDKSGLPSDRFFAERPEGSVSTLKIQRTQQEDSAVYLCASSQGQGLNYGYTFGSGTRLTVV.

V usage is TRBV5-1 and J usage is TRBJ2-3; 11 nucleotides line up with TRBD2. The CDR3 spans 17 residues. Trimming took 3 bases from V and 2 from J; bases not matched to a gene: 8. CDR1 SGHRS and CDR2 YFSETQ come from the germline V gene. This chain's CDR3 is CASSYSGTSGLTDTQYF. The CDR3 DNA is TGCGCCAGCAGCTACTCCGGGACTAGCGGTCTCACAGATACGCAGTATTTT.

The chain recombines TRBV28 with TRBJ1-5; 7 positions agree with TRBD1. This CDR3 contains 15 residues. V trimming: 1 base; J trimming: 4 bases; junction bases outside the gene matches: 4. The V gene's germline CDR1 is MDHEN and CDR2 SYDVKM. CDR3 sequence reads: CASSLSGQRNQPQHF. The CDR3, as DNA: TGTGCCAGCAGTTTATCGGGACAGAGGAATCAGCCCCAGCATTTT.

The chain combines TRBV5-8 with TRBJ1-1; D unresolved. The CDR3 extends over 15 amino acids. V was trimmed by 4 bases and J by 4 bases, leaving 17 bases between them. Looked up from germline, CDR1 is SGHTS and CDR2 is YDEGEE. The CDR3 is CASSPSLATGTEAFF. The CDR3 DNA follows: TGTGCCAGCAGCCCGAGTCTCGCAACGGGCACTGAAGCTTTCTTT.

The V gene is TRBV28, the J gene TRBJ2-5; 10 bases fit TRBD1. Gene TRBJ2-7 matches the end of the DNA better, so the J call may be wrong. The CDR3 spans 13 residues. Per the germline V gene, CDR1 is MDHEN and CDR2 is SYDVKM. The CDR3 protein is CASSGQGVHEQYF. The CDR3 coding sequence is TGTGCCAGCAGCGGACAGGGGGTCCACGAGCAGTACTTC.

The V and J genes are TRBV14 and TRBJ2-7; D is unclear. CDR1 and CDR2 (germline): SGHDN, FVKESK. The CDR3 totals 14 residues. Trimming pared 0 bases from V and 3 bases from J, leaving 9 bases between. The CDR3 DNA follows: TGTGCCAGCAGCCAAGATCGGAGTAGCTACGAGCAGTACTTC. This codes for CASSQDRSSYEQYF.

The gene calls are TRBV5-6 and TRBJ1-3; no definite D call. This CDR3 is built from 14 residues. CDR1 and CDR2 from the germline V gene are SGHDT and YYEEEE. Deletions cut 0 bases from V and 4 bases from J, with 8 bases between. The CDR3 sequence: CASSLVGMGNTIYF. In nucleotides, the CDR3 is TGTGCCAGCAGCTTGGTAGGGATGGGAAACACCATATATTTT.

The J gene is TRBJ2-7, the V gene TRBV28, with 8 bases matching TRBD1. V trimming: 6 bases; J trimming: 5 bases; junction bases outside the gene matches: 6. Germline CDR1 and CDR2: MDHEN and SYDVKM. The CDR3 sequence is 13 residues long. CDR3 bases: TGTGCCAGCAGGGACAGGGTGGTAAACGAGCAGTACTTC. This gives the protein CASRDRVVNEQYF.